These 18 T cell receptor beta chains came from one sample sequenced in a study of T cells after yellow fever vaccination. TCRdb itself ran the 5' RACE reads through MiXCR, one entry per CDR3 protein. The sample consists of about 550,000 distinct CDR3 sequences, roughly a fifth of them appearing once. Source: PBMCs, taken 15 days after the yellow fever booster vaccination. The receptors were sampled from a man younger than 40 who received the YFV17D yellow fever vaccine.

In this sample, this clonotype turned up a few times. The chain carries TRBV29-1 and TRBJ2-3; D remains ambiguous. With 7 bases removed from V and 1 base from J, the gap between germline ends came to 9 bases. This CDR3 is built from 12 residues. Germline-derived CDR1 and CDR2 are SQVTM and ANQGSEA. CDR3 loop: CSDFGGTDTQYF. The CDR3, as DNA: TGCAGCGACTTTGGGGGCACAGATACGCAGTATTTT.

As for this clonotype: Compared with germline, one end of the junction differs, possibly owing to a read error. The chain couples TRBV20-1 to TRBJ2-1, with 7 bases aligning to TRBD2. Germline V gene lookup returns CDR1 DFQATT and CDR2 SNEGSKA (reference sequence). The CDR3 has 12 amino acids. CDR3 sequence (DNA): TGCAGTACTAGTCTAGCGGACAATGAGCAGTTCTTC. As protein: CSTSLADNEQFF.

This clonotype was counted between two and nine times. CDR3 in amino acids: CASSYLGTGLTDTQYF. The CDR3 DNA follows: TGTGCCAGCAGTTACTTGGGGACAGGGTTGACAGATACGCAGTATTTT. This chain joins TRBV6-5 and TRBJ2-3; 9 bases match TRBD1. CDR1 and CDR2 (germline): MNHEY, SVGAGI. The V gene end was trimmed by 1 base and the J gene end by 3 bases; junction bases not matched to a gene: 5. The CDR3 is 16 residues long.

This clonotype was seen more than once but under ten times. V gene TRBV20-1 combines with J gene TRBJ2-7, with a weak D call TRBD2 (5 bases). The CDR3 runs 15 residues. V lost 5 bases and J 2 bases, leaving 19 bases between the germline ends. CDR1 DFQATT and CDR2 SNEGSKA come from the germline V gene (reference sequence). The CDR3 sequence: CSASSIRGTPYEQYF. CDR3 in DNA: TGCAGTGCTTCTTCAATTCGGGGTACCCCCTACGAGCAGTACTTC.

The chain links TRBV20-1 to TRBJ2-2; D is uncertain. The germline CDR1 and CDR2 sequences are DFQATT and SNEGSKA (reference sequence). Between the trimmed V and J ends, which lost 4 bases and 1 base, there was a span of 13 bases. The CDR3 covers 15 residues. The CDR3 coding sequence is TGCAGTGCTACCCACGCTAGGAGGAACACCGGGGAGCTGTTTTTT. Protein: CSATHARRNTGELFF.

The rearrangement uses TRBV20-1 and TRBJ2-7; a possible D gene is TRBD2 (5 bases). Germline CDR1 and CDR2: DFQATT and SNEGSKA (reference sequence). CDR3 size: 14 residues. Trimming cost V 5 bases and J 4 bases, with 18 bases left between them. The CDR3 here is CSAGVAGKLYEQYF. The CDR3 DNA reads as TGCAGTGCTGGCGTTGCGGGCAAGTTATACGAGCAGTACTTC.

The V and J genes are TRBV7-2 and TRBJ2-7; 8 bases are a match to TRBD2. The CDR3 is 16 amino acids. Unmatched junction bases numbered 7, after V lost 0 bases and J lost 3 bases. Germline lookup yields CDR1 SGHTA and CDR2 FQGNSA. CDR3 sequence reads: CASSLALGREGYEQYF. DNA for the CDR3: TGTGCCAGCAGCTTAGCGCTTGGACGGGAGGGCTACGAGCAGTACTTC. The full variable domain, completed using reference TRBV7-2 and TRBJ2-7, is GAGVSQSPSNKVTEKGKDVELRCDPISGHTALYWYRQSLGQGLEFLIYFQGNSAPDKSGLPSDRFSAERTGGSVSTLTIQRTQQEDSAVYLCASSLALGREGYEQYFGPGTRLTVT.

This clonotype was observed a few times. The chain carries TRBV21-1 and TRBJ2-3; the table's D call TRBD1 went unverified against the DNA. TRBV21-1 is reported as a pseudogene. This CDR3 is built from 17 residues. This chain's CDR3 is CASSTFRDRGETDTQYF. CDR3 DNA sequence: TGTGCCAGCAGCACCTTCCGGGACAGGGGAGAGACAGATACGCAGTATTTT.

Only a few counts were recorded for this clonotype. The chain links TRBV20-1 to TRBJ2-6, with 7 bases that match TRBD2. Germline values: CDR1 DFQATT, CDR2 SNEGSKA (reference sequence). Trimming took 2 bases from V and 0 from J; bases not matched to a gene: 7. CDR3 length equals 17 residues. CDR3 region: CSARSGMGDSGANVLTF. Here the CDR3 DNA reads TGCAGTGCTAGAAGCGGGATGGGCGACTCTGGGGCCAACGTCCTGACTTTC.

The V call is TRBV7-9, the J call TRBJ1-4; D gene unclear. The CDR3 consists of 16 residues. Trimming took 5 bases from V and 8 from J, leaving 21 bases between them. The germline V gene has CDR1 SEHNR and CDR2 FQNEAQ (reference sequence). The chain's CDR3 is CASSRGPETGREKLFF. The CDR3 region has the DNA TGTGCCAGCAGCCGAGGACCCGAGACTGGACGGGAAAAACTGTTTTTT.

CDR3 in DNA: TGTGCCAGCAGCACCGGGACTAGCGGGAATCTAGCCAAAAACATTCAGTACTTC. Translating gives CASSTGTSGNLAKNIQYF. The V call is TRBV11-2, the J call TRBJ2-4, with 13 bases lining up with TRBD2. CDR1 and CDR2 (germline): SGHAT, FQNNGV. The J segment lost 0 bases and the V segment lost 5 bases, leaving 7 bases of the junction unmatched. CDR3 length equals 18 residues. The entire variable domain, with the rest obtained from reference TRBV11-2 and TRBJ2-4, is as follows: EAGVAQSPRYKIIEKRQSVAFWCNPISGHATLYWYQQILGQGPKLLIQFQNNGVVDDSQLPKDRFSAERLKGVDSTLKIQPAKLEDSAVYLCASSTGTSGNLAKNIQYFGAGTRLSVL.

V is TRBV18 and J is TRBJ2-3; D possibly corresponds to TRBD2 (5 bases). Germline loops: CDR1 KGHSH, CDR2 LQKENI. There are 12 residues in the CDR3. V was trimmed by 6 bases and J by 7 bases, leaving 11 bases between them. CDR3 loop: CASSDSGNTQYF. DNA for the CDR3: TGTGCCAGCTCGGATTCGGGGAATACGCAGTATTTT.

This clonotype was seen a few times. CDR3 region: CASGLAGGGYNEQFF. CDR3 sequence (DNA): TGTGCTAGTGGTTTGGCAGGGGGCGGCTACAATGAGCAGTTCTTC. The chain is built from TRBV12-5 and TRBJ2-1, with 8 bases fitting TRBD1. This CDR3 is 15 amino acids long. The germline gives CDR1 LGHNT, CDR2 FRNRAP. Trimming at V came to 1 base and at J to 3 bases, leaving 2 bases not matched to a gene.

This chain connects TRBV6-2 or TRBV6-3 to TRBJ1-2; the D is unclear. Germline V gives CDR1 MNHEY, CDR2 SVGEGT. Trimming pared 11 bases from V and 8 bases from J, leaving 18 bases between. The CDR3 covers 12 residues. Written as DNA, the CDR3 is TGTGCCGGCCCCGGACCCCAGACCGGCTACACCTTC. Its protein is CAGPGPQTGYTF.

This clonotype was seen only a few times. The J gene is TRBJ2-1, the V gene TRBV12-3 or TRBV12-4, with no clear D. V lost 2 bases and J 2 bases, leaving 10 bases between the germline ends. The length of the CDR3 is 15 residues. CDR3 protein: CASSLQGHPYNEQFF. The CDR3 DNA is TGTGCCAGCAGTTTACAAGGCCACCCCTACAATGAGCAGTTCTTC.

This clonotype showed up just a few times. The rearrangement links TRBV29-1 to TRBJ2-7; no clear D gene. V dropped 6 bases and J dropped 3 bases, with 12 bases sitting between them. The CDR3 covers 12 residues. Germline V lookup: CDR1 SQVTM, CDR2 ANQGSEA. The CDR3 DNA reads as TGCAGCGTCAGGATATCGGTCTACGAGCAGTACTTC. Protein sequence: CSVRISVYEQYF.

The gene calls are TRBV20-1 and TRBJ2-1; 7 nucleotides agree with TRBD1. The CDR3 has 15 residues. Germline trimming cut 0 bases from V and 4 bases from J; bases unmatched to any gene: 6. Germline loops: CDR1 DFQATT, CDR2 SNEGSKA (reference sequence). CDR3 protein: CSARDITGDYNEQFF. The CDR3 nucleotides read TGCAGTGCTAGAGATATAACAGGGGATTACAATGAGCAGTTCTTC.

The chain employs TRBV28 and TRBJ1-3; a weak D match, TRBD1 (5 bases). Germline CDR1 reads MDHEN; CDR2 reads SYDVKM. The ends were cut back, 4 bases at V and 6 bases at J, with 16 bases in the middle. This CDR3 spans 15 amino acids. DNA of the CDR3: TGTGCCAGCAGTTCTGGGGGTTTTGAGGAAAACACCATATATTTT. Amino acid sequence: CASSSGGFEENTIYF.